Here is one TCR beta chain with its context. Its specificity is unknown. Clones were sequenced by immunoSEQ multiplex PCR, and TCRdb holds only the in-frame ones, with some missing. The sample holds about 400,000 clones, about four fifths seen once. This sample's treatment: 15 to 20 received Ad26.COV2.S at low or high dose, single or two shots; roughly five received placebo; per-sample allocation not given. The investigators took samples on day 63 after the first vaccine or placebo injection. This specimen belongs to a study of Ad26.COV2.S vaccination and SARS-CoV-2 variants. Study in general: A participant enrolled in the COV1001 Ad26.COV2.S trial arm provided the sample. Dosing was one shot or two shots 56 days apart. Broader study findings: Considerable breadth of spike-specific CD8+ and CD4+ T cell responses has reportedly been documented following vaccination.

There are 16 residues in the CDR3. Trimming left V 4 bases short and J 1 base short, with 16 bases between. From germline, CDR1 is MNHEY and CDR2 SVGEGT. Sequenced material: peripheral blood, taken in a trial of Ad26.COV2.S vaccine versus placebo. The TCR sequence derives from a person between 18 and 60 years old who received the Ad26.COV2.S COVID-19 vaccine or a placebo. The chain carries TRBV6-2 or TRBV6-3 and TRBJ1-1, with TRBD1 as a possible D gene (5 bases). The CDR3 spells CASSSLRGERNTEAFF. The CDR3 DNA reads TGTGCCAGCAGTTCCCTACGGGGGGAAAGGAACACTGAAGCTTTCTTT.